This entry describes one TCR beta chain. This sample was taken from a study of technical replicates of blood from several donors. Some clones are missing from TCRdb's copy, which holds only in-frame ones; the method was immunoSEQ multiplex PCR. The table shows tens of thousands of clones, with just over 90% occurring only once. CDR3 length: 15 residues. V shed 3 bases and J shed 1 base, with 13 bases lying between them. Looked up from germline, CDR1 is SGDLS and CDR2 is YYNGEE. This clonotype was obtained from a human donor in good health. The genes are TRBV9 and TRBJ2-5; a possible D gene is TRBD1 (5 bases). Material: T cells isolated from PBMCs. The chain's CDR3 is CASSEPQGTQETQYF. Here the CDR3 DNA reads TGTGCCAGCAGCGAACCCCAGGGTACCCAAGAGACCCAGTACTTC.